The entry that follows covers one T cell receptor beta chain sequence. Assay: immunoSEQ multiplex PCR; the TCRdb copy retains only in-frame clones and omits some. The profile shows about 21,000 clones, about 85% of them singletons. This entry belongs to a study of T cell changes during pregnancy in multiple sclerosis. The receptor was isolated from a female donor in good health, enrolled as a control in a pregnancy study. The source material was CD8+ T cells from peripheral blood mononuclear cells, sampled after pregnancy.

The DNA for the CDR3 is TGCGCCAGCAGCTGGGCAGGGGAACCTAGCACAGATACGCAGTATTTT. Translating it yields CASSWAGEPSTDTQYF. The rearrangement uses TRBV5-1 and TRBJ2-3; D is perhaps TRBD1 (6 bases). The CDR3 covers 16 residues. The germline V and J ends were trimmed by 3 bases and 0 bases, with 14 bases remaining between them. Germline CDR1 reads SGHRS; CDR2 reads YFSETQ.